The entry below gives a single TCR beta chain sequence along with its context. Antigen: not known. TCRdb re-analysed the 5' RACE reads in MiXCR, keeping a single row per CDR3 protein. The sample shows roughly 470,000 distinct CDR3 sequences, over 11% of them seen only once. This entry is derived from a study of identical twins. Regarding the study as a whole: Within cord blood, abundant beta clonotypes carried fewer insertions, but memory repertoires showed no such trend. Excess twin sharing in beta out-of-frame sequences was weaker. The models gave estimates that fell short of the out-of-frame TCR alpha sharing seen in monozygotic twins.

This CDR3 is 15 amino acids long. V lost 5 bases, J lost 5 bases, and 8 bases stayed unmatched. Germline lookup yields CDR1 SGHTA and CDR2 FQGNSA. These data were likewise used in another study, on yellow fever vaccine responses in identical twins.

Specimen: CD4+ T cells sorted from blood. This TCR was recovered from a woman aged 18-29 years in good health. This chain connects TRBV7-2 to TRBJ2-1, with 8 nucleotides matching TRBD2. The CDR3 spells CASSRGGEGHNEQFF. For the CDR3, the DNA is TGTGCCAGCAGCCGGGGGGGGGAGGGCCACAATGAGCAGTTCTTC.